This T cell receptor beta chain was profiled in a study of T cell responses to AZD1222 COVID-19 vaccine. Libraries were prepared by immunoSEQ multiplex PCR; TCRdb keeps only in-frame clonotypes and omits some of them. The sample consists of roughly 40,000 clones, around 82% of them appearing once. The CDR3 runs 13 residues. Per the germline V gene, CDR1 is MNHEY and CDR2 is SVGAGI. Trimming took 6 bases from V and 1 from J, leaving 9 bases between them. J is TRBJ1-1 and V is TRBV6-5; D uncertain. This TCR derives from an adult in good health. The sequencing used peripheral blood, collected on day 0 of AZD1222 vaccination. The CDR3 protein is CASSAPQNTEAFF. DNA for the CDR3: TGTGCCAGCAGCGCCCCCCAGAACACTGAAGCTTTCTTT.